This TCR beta chain is drawn from a study of blood T cell repertoires in COVID-19. In the study overall: The cDNA or gDNA used as material had been derived from T cells, B-cell-depleted T cells, or PBMCs.

This clone was detected only a few times. Clones were sequenced by immunoSEQ multiplex PCR, and TCRdb holds only the in-frame ones, with some missing. The sample includes about 120,000 clones, roughly 76% of them seen just once. Germline V lookup: CDR1 SGHRS, CDR2 YFSETQ. CDR3 length: 15 residues. J lost 7 bases, V lost 1 base, and 10 bases had no gene match. The TCR was taken from a human donor in a cohort sampled during active COVID-19. The sample was peripheral blood. V gene TRBV5-1 combines with J gene TRBJ2-7, with 8 bases matching TRBD2. The CDR3 DNA sequence: TGCGCCAGCAGCTTGTCAGCGGGAGAGACGAAGGAGCAGTACTTC. Protein: CASSLSAGETKEQYF. Full variable domain (missing parts from reference TRBV5-1 and TRBJ2-7): KAGVTQTPRYLIKTRGQQVTLSCSPISGHRSVSWYQQTPGQGLQFLFEYFSETQRNKGNFPGRFSGRQFSNSRSEMNVSTLELGDSALYLCASSLSAGETKEQYFGPGTRLTVT.